This TCR beta chain was found in a study of T cell responses to AZD1222 COVID-19 vaccine. Whole-study findings and limits: Scientists sampled the repertoires only once the peak T cell response had passed.

As concerns this clone: Its specificity is unknown.

Sequenced by immunoSEQ multiplex PCR; TCRdb stores in-frame clones only, minus some. This table has some 74,000 clones, around 81% appearing once. The trim removed 1 base at V and 4 bases at J, leaving 6 bases unmatched. Germline CDR1 and CDR2: SEHNR and FQNEAQ (reference sequence). The CDR3 loop spans 16 amino acids. The starting material was peripheral blood, obtained on day 0 of AZD1222 vaccination. This TCR came from an adult in good health. The genes are TRBV7-9 and TRBJ2-3; TRBD2 agrees at 9 bases. The CDR3, as DNA: TGTGCCAGCAGCTTAGTGGCTAGCGGGATACCAGATACGCAGTATTTT. Protein sequence: CASSLVASGIPDTQYF.